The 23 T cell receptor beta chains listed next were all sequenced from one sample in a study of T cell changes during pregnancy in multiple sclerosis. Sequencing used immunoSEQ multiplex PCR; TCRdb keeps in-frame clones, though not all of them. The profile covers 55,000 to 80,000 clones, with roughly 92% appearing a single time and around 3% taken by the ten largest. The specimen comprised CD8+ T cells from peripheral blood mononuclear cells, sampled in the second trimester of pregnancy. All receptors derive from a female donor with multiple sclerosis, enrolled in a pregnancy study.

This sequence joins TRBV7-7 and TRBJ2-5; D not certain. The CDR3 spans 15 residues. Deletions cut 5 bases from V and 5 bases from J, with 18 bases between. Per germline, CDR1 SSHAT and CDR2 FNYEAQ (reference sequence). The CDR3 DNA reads TGTGCCAGCAGCCCACGAGGTAGCCTGGAGGAGACCCAGTACTTC. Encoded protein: CASSPRGSLEETQYF. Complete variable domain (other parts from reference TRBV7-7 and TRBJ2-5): GAGVSQSPRYKVTKRGQDVTLRCDPISSHATLYWYQQALGQGPEFLTYFNYEAQPDKSGLPSDRFSAERPEGSISTLTIQRTEQRDSAMYRCASSPRGSLEETQYFGPGTRLLVL.

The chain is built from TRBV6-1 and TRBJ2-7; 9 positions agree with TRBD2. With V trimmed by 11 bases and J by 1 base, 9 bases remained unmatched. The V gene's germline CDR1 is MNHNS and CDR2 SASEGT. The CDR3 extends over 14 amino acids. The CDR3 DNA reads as TGTGCCGTTGCCGGGACTAGCTTTTCCTACGAGCAGTACTTC. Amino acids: CAVAGTSFSYEQYF.

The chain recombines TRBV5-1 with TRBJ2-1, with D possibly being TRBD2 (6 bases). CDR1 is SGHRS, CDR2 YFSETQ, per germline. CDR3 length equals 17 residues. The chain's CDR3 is CGPNRGPGVQTHNEQFF. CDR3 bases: TGCGGACCTAATCGGGGCCCGGGGGTCCAGACTCACAATGAGCAGTTCTTC.

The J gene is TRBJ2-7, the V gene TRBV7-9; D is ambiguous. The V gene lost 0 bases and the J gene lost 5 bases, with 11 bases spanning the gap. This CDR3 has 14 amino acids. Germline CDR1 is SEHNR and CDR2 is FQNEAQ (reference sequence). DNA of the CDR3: TGTGCCAGCAGCTTAGCTACCTCTGAGGACGAGCAGTACTTC. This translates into CASSLATSEDEQYF.

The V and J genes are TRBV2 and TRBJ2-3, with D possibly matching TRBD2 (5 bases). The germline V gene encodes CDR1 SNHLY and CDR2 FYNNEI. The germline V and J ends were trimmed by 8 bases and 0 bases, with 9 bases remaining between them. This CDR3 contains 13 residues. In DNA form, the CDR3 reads TGTGCCAGCCCAGCGGCGAGCACAGATACGCAGTATTTT. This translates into CASPAASTDTQYF.

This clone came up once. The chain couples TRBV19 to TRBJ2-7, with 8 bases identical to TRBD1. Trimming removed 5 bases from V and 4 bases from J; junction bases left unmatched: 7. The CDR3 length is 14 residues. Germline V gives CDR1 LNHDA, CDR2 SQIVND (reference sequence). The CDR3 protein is CASSFGQGGYEQYF. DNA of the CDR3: TGTGCCAGTAGTTTTGGACAGGGTGGTTACGAGCAGTACTTC.

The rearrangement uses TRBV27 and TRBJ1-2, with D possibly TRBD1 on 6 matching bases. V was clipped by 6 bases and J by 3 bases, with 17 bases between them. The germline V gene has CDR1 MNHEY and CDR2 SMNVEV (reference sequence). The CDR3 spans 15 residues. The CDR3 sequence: CASSKGDGAYYGYTF. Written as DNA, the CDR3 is TGTGCCAGCAGCAAGGGGGACGGAGCCTACTATGGCTACACCTTC.

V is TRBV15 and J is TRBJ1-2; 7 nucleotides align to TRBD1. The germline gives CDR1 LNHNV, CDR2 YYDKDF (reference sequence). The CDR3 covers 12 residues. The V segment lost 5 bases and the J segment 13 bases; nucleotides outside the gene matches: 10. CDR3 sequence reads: CATSPTGWAFTF. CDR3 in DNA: TGTGCCACCAGCCCGACAGGGTGGGCCTTCACCTTC. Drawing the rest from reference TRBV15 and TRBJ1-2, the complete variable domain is DAMVIQNPRYQVTQFGKPVTLSCSQTLNHNVMYWYQQKSSQAPKLLFHYYDKDFNNEADTPDNFQSRRPNTSFCFLDIRSPGLGDTAMYLCATSPTGWAFTFGSGTRLTVV.

The CDR3 DNA reads as TGTGCCAGCAGCTTGGGGAGGGGTCAGCCCCAGCATTTT. Amino acids: CASSLGRGQPQHF. The chain recombines TRBV5-4 with TRBJ1-5; maybe TRBD1 (5 bases). This CDR3 spans 13 amino acids. V lost 0 bases, J lost 6 bases, and 7 bases lay in between. Germline CDR1 is SGHNT and CDR2 is YYREEE (reference sequence).

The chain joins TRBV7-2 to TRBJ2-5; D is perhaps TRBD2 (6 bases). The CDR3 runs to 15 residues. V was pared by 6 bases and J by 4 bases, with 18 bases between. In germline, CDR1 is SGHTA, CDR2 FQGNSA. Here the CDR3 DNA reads TGTGCCAGCAGTCACTTTGGCGGGATAGTAGAGACCCAGTACTTC. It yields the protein CASSHFGGIVETQYF.

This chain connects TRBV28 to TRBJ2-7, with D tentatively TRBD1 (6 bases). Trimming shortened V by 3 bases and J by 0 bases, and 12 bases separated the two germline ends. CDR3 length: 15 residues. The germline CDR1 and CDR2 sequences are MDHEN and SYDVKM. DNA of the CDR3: TGTGCCAGCAGTTTGACCGGGACACTCTCCTACGAGCAGTACTTC. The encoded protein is CASSLTGTLSYEQYF.

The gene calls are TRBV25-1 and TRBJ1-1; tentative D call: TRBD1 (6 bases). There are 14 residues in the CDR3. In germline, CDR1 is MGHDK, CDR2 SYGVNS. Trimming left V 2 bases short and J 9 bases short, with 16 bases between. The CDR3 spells CASSELDSPLKAFF. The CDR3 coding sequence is TGTGCCAGCAGTGAACTGGACAGTCCACTGAAAGCTTTCTTT. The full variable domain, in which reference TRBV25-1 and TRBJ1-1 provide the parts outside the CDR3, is EADIYQTPRYLVIGTGKKITLECSQTMGHDKMYWYQQDPGMELHLIHYSYGVNSTEKGDLSSESTVSRIRTEHFPLTLESARPSHTSQYLCASSELDSPLKAFFGQGTRLTVV.

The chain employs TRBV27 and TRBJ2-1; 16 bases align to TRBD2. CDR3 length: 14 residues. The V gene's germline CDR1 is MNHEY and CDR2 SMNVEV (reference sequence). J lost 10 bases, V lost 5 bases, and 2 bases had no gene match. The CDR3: CASSGTSGRAEQFF. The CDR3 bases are TGTGCCAGCAGTGGGACTAGCGGGAGGGCGGAGCAGTTCTTC.

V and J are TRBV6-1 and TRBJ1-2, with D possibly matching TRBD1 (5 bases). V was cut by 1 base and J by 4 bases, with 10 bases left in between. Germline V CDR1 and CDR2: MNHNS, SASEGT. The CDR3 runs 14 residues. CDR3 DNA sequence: TGTGCCAGCAGTGAAGAAGGGGCTGGCTATGGCTACACCTTC. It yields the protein CASSEEGAGYGYTF.

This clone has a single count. CDR3 sequence reads: CASSMTNTGELFF. CDR3 in DNA: TGTGCCAGCAGCATGACAAACACCGGGGAGCTGTTTTTT. The rearrangement links TRBV9 to TRBJ2-2; no clear D gene. CDR1 SGDLS and CDR2 YYNGEE come from the germline V gene. CDR3 size: 13 residues. V lost 4 bases to trimming and J lost 2 bases, with 6 bases between them.

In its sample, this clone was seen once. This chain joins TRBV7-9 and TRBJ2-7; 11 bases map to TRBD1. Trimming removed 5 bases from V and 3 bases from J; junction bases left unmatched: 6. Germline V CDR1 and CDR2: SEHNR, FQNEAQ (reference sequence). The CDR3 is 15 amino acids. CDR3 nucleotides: TGTGCCAGCAGCCTAGGACAGGGGGCAGGCTACGAGCAGTACTTC. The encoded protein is CASSLGQGAGYEQYF. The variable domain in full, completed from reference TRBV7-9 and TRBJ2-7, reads DTGVSQNPRHKITKRGQNVTFRCDPISEHNRLYWYRQTLGQGPEFLTYFQNEAQLEKSRLLSDRFSAERPKGSFSTLEIQRTEQGDSAMYLCASSLGQGAGYEQYFGPGTRLTVT.

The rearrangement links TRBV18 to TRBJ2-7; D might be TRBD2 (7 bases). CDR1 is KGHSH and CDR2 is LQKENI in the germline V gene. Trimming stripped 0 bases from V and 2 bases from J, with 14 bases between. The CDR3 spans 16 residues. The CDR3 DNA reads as TGTGCCAGCTCACCACCGTCGGGGGGCCCACCCTACGAGCAGTACTTC. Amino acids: CASSPPSGGPPYEQYF.

The CDR3 DNA sequence: TGTGCCAGCAGCCAAGACCCAACAGATACGCAGTATTTT. Translating gives CASSQDPTDTQYF. The chain uses TRBV4-2 and TRBJ2-3; D gene ambiguous. CDR1 and CDR2 from the germline V gene are LGHNA and YNFKEQ. The CDR3 consists of 13 residues. The ends were cut back, 0 bases at V and 3 bases at J, with 4 bases in the middle.

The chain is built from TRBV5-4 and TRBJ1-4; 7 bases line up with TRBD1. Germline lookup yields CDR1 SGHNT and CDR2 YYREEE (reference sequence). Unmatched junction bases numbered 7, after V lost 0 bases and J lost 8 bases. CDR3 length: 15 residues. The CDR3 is CASSLGRQGPEKLFF. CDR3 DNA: TGTGCCAGCAGCTTGGGAAGACAGGGTCCAGAAAAACTGTTTTTT.

In nucleotides, the CDR3 is TGTGCCAGTAGTATAGGGAGAGGGAGTCACGAGCAGTACTTC. This codes for CASSIGRGSHEQYF. The J gene is TRBJ2-7, the V gene TRBV19, with D perhaps matching TRBD2 (5 bases). The germline CDR1 and CDR2 sequences are LNHDA and SQIVND (reference sequence). V was shortened by 1 base and J by 5 bases, with 12 bases between the two germline ends. The CDR3 has 14 amino acids.

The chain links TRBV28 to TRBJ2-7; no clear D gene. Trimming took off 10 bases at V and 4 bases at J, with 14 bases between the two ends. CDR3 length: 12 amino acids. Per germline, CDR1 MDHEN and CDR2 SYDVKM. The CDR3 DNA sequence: TGTGCCACCTCCCCTTCTTATTACGAGCAGTACTTC. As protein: CATSPSYYEQYF. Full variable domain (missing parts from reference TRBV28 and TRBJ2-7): DVKVTQSSRYLVKRTGEKVFLECVQDMDHENMFWYRQDPGLGLRLIYFSYDVKMKEKGDIPEGYSVSREKKERFSLILESASTNQTSMYLCATSPSYYEQYFGPGTRLTVT.

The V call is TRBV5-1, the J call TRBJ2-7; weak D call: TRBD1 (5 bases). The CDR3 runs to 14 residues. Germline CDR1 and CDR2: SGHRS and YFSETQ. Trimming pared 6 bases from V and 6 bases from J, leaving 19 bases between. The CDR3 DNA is TGCGCCAGCAAGTTAACAGGCGAAAACGCCGAGCAGTACTTC. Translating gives CASKLTGENAEQYF.

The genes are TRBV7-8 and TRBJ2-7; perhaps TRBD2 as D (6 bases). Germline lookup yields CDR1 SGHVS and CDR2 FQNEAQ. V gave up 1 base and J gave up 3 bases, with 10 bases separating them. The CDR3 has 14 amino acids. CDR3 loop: CASSLGGLNYEQYF. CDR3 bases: TGTGCCAGCAGCTTAGGGGGACTTAACTACGAGCAGTACTTC.